Presented here are 11 T cell receptor beta chains from one specimen sequenced in a study of T cell responses to AZD1222 COVID-19 vaccine. Clones were sequenced by immunoSEQ multiplex PCR, and TCRdb holds only the in-frame ones, with some missing. The data hold 100,000 to 150,000 clones, with 92% observed a single time. The sequencing here drew on peripheral blood, taken on day 0 of AZD1222 vaccination. Receptor source: an adult in good health.

The chain joins TRBV29-1 to TRBJ2-3, with D maybe TRBD1 (6 bases). Trimming left V 5 bases short and J 0 bases short, with 9 bases between. The CDR3 totals 13 residues. From germline, CDR1 is SQVTM and CDR2 ANQGSEA. This CDR3 reads CSVRRGSTDTQYF. The DNA of the CDR3 is TGCAGCGTTCGCAGGGGAAGCACAGATACGCAGTATTTT.

The chain uses TRBV5-1 and TRBJ1-2, with D possibly being TRBD1 (6 bases). The length of the CDR3 is 14 residues. CDR1 is SGHRS and CDR2 is YFSETQ in the germline V gene. V lost 4 bases and J 5 bases, leaving 15 bases between the germline ends. CDR3 sequence (DNA): TGCGCCAGCAGCGGGAGGGGGGCACAGTATGGCTACACCTTC. It is translated as CASSGRGAQYGYTF.

The gene calls are TRBV7-9 and TRBJ1-4, with D tentatively TRBD1 (5 bases). V lost 11 bases and J 0 bases, leaving 10 bases between the germline ends. Germline V CDR1 and CDR2: SEHNR, FQNEAQ (reference sequence). CDR3 size: 13 residues. This CDR3 is CAGTDATNEKLFF. The CDR3 DNA follows: TGTGCCGGGACGGATGCAACTAATGAAAAACTGTTTTTT.

In this sample, this clone turned up a few times. V usage is TRBV4-1 and J usage is TRBJ1-2; weak D call: TRBD1 (6 bases). V was cut by 1 base and J by 8 bases, with 17 bases left in between. This CDR3 comprises 15 residues. Germline CDR1 and CDR2: MGHRA and YSYEKL. The CDR3, as DNA: TGCGCCAGCAGCCAAGGGACAGTAAAAGTCTTCGGCTACACCTTC. This gives the protein CASSQGTVKVFGYTF.

The chain recombines TRBV27 with TRBJ1-2; D possibly corresponds to TRBD1 (5 bases). Germline V gives CDR1 MNHEY, CDR2 SMNVEV (reference sequence). The CDR3 sequence is 15 residues long. Between the trimmed V and J ends, which lost 6 bases and 8 bases, there was a span of 22 bases. The CDR3 here is CASSPSTGTFGGYTF. CDR3 in DNA: TGTGCCAGCAGCCCCTCCACCGGGACCTTCGGAGGCTACACCTTC.

The chain links TRBV7-3 to TRBJ2-7; D unresolved. The germline CDR1 and CDR2 sequences are SGHTA and FQGTGA. The CDR3 covers 13 residues. V was shortened by 4 bases and J by 4 bases, with 11 bases between the two germline ends. The CDR3 DNA reads as TGTGCCAGCAGCTCCAACGTCGGGTACGAGCAGTACTTC. Its translation is CASSSNVGYEQYF.

V is TRBV11-3 and J is TRBJ2-1; weak D call: TRBD2 (5 bases). This CDR3 is 13 amino acids long. The V gene's germline CDR1 is SGHNT and CDR2 YENEEA. V shed 6 bases and J shed 6 bases, with 12 bases lying between them. CDR3 in amino acids: CASSPGETNEQFF. In DNA form, the CDR3 reads TGTGCCAGCAGTCCCGGGGAGACCAATGAGCAGTTCTTC.

The rearrangement uses TRBV5-8 and TRBJ2-5; D call uncertain. V shed 1 base and J shed 7 bases, with 8 bases lying between them. The V gene's germline CDR1 is SGHTS and CDR2 YDEGEE. This CDR3 is 12 amino acids long. The DNA for the CDR3 is TGTGCCAGCAGCTTGTTATCACGGACCCAGTACTTC. This sequence encodes CASSLLSRTQYF. Supplemented by reference TRBV5-8 and TRBJ2-5, the full variable domain reads EAGVTQSPTHLIKTRGQQATLRCSPISGHTSVYWYQQALGLGLQFLLWYDEGEERNRGNFPPRFSGRQFPNYSSELNVNALELEDSALYLCASSLLSRTQYFGPGTRLLVL.

The V gene is TRBV28, the J gene TRBJ1-2; D unclear. The germline V gene has CDR1 MDHEN and CDR2 SYDVKM. The CDR3 has 10 amino acids. Between the trimmed V and J ends, which lost 7 bases and 6 bases, there was a span of 6 bases. CDR3 bases: TGTGCCAGCAAAGGGCATGGCTACACCTTC. It yields the protein CASKGHGYTF.

The V and J genes are TRBV7-8 and TRBJ2-3; 11 positions agree with TRBD2. V shed 5 bases, J shed 4 bases, and the junction held 5 bases outside the gene matches. Germline loops: CDR1 SGHVS, CDR2 FQNEAQ. The CDR3 contains 15 residues. CDR3 nucleotide sequence: TGTGCCAGCAGCCTACTAGCGGGAGTCGCAGATACGCAGTATTTT. Encoded protein: CASSLLAGVADTQYF.

This sequence joins TRBV6-5 and TRBJ2-7; D gene unclear. Trimming took 5 bases from V and 4 from J, leaving 6 bases between them. This CDR3 spans 11 amino acids. Germline V gene lookup returns CDR1 MNHEY and CDR2 SVGAGI. CDR3: CASSPQYEQYF. The DNA for the CDR3 is TGTGCCAGCAGTCCACAGTACGAGCAGTACTTC.